The T cell receptor beta chain under discussion was sequenced for a study of OX40 agonist ivuxolimab in advanced cancers. Study context: Patients were 65% to 85% male with ages roughly 20 to 90, mean about 54. Two patients with cutaneous melanoma and one with hepatocellular carcinoma, three in total, showed partial responses.

Sequencing used immunoSEQ multiplex PCR; TCRdb keeps in-frame clones, though not all of them. The data contain tens of thousands of clones, around 85% of them seen just once; the ten biggest clones take up approximately 25%. Findings of the study overall: Both CD4+ and CD8+ T cell populations in blood had undergone clonal expansion by week 6 at 0.1 to 3.0 mg/kg.

The germline CDR1 and CDR2 sequences are SEHNR and FQNEAQ (reference sequence). Unmatched junction bases numbered 9, after V lost 5 bases and J lost 2 bases. The CDR3 extends over 16 amino acids. Details on this clone: The antigen is not known.

The receptor comes from an adult with an advanced solid tumor such as melanoma, head and neck, liver or kidney cancer. The J gene is TRBJ2-5, the V gene TRBV7-9; 9 bases are shared with TRBD2. The starting material was CD4+ or CD8+ T cells sorted from blood, obtained in a trial of the OX40 agonist ivuxolimab. CDR3 residues: CASSPLLTSGQETQYF. CDR3 bases: TGTGCCAGCAGCCCCTTGTTGACTAGCGGTCAAGAGACCCAGTACTTC.